These T cell receptor beta chains were read from a single sample in a study of blood T cell repertoires in COVID-19. Repertoires were generated with immunoSEQ multiplex PCR, while TCRdb's copy carries only in-frame clones and drops some. The table lists about 90,000 clones, 75% to 90% of them singletons. Sequenced sample: peripheral blood. These receptors all come from a human donor in a cohort sampled during active COVID-19. The CDR3 runs from the conserved cysteine through the conserved F or W. The order of the fields is J gene, D gene, V gene, clone size, CDR3 protein, CDR3 DNA. D genes are given only for firm matches. Expanded clones are given a class, and other clones once, few, many or no size at all.

J gene: TRBJ2-1; D gene: .; V gene: TRBV6-6; clone size: .; CDR3 protein: CASSHQGGPSSYNEQFF; CDR3 DNA: TGTGCCAGCAGTCACCAAGGGGGACCTAGCTCCTACAATGAGCAGTTCTTC
J gene: TRBJ1-2; D gene: TRBD1; V gene: TRBV4-2; clone size: .; CDR3 protein: CASSQGTGGDGYTF; CDR3 DNA: TGTGCCAGCAGCCAAGGGACAGGGGGTGATGGCTACACCTTC
J gene: TRBJ1-3; D gene: .; V gene: TRBV2; clone size: .; CDR3 protein: CASRDGGSGNTIYF; CDR3 DNA: TGTGCCAGCAGGGACGGGGGCTCTGGAAACACCATATATTTT
J gene: TRBJ2-1; D gene: .; V gene: TRBV2; clone size: .; CDR3 protein: CASNYYNEQFF; CDR3 DNA: TGTGCCAGCAACTACTACAATGAGCAGTTCTTC
J gene: TRBJ1-1; D gene: .; V gene: TRBV18; clone size: .; CDR3 protein: CASSRGENTEAFF; CDR3 DNA: TGTGCCAGCTCACGGGGGGAGAACACTGAAGCTTTCTTT
J gene: TRBJ1-4; D gene: .; V gene: TRBV19; clone size: .; CDR3 protein: CASNGDSAANEKLFF; CDR3 DNA: TGTGCCAGTAATGGAGACAGTGCCGCTAATGAAAAACTGTTTTTT
J gene: TRBJ2-2; D gene: TRBD1; V gene: TRBV27; clone size: .; CDR3 protein: CASSFQGVMRLTGELFF; CDR3 DNA: TGTGCCAGCAGTTTTCAGGGGGTAATGAGATTAACCGGGGAGCTGTTTTTT
J gene: TRBJ2-3; D gene: TRBD1; V gene: TRBV5-1; clone size: .; CDR3 protein: CASSLTGGGTDTQYF; CDR3 DNA: TGCGCCAGCAGCCTAACAGGGGGCGGCACAGATACGCAGTATTTT
J gene: TRBJ1-5; D gene: .; V gene: TRBV28; clone size: .; CDR3 protein: CASSSGQNNQPQHF; CDR3 DNA: TGTGCCAGCAGTTCAGGACAGAACAATCAGCCCCAGCATTTT
J gene: TRBJ1-2; D gene: TRBD1; V gene: TRBV27; clone size: .; CDR3 protein: CASSRQGQSGYTF; CDR3 DNA: TGTGCCAGCAGCCGACAGGGGCAGAGTGGCTACACCTTC
J gene: TRBJ1-1; D gene: TRBD1; V gene: TRBV30; clone size: many; CDR3 protein: CAWSVEGARGEAFF; CDR3 DNA: TGTGCCTGGAGTGTGGAGGGGGCGCGAGGTGAAGCTTTCTTT
J gene: TRBJ1-2; D gene: TRBD1; V gene: TRBV9; clone size: .; CDR3 protein: CASSVATGTALGGGYTF; CDR3 DNA: TGTGCCAGCAGCGTAGCTACAGGGACAGCTTTAGGCGGTGGCTACACCTTC
J gene: TRBJ2-7; D gene: .; V gene: TRBV4-1; clone size: few; CDR3 protein: CASSQEPTQEGRFSYEQYF; CDR3 DNA: TGCGCCAGCAGCCAAGAGCCCACCCAGGAGGGTAGATTCTCCTACGAGCAGTACTTC
J gene: TRBJ1-6; D gene: .; V gene: TRBV30; clone size: few; CDR3 protein: CAWSNRVWYNSPLHF; CDR3 DNA: TGTGCCTGGAGTAACAGGGTTTGGTATAATTCACCCCTCCACTTT
J gene: TRBJ1-2; D gene: .; V gene: TRBV12-3/TRBV12-4; clone size: .; CDR3 protein: CASSPTGRDGYTF; CDR3 DNA: TGTGCCAGCAGTCCGACAGGACGTGATGGCTACACCTTC
J gene: TRBJ2-1; D gene: .; V gene: TRBV28; clone size: few; CDR3 protein: CASSLYNEQFF; CDR3 DNA: TGTGCCAGCAGTCTCTACAATGAGCAGTTCTTC
J gene: TRBJ1-1; D gene: .; V gene: TRBV30; clone size: .; CDR3 protein: CAWRPAGGRWDTEAFF; CDR3 DNA: TGTGCCTGGAGACCCGCGGGGGGGCGGTGGGACACTGAAGCTTTCTTT
J gene: TRBJ2-7; D gene: TRBD1; V gene: TRBV11-3; clone size: .; CDR3 protein: CASSFAGTGVMDEQYF; CDR3 DNA: TGTGCCAGCAGCTTCGCCGGGACAGGGGTGATGGACGAGCAGTACTTC
J gene: TRBJ2-1; D gene: TRBD2; V gene: TRBV2; clone size: once; CDR3 protein: CASSTSGGDNEQFF; CDR3 DNA: TGTGCCAGCAGCACTAGCGGGGGGGACAATGAGCAGTTCTTC
J gene: TRBJ1-5; D gene: TRBD1; V gene: TRBV18; clone size: few; CDR3 protein: CASSPGTGAQPQHF; CDR3 DNA: TGTGCCAGCTCACCCGGGACAGGGGCTCAGCCCCAGCATTTT
J gene: TRBJ2-3; D gene: TRBD2; V gene: TRBV10-3; clone size: few; CDR3 protein: CAITERGGRNTQYF; CDR3 DNA: TGTGCCATCACGGAGCGGGGGGGCCGGAATACGCAGTATTTT
J gene: TRBJ1-2; D gene: .; V gene: TRBV30; clone size: .; CDR3 protein: CAWSTGPYGYTF; CDR3 DNA: TGTGCCTGGAGTACAGGTCCCTATGGCTACACCTTC
J gene: TRBJ2-7; D gene: .; V gene: TRBV5-1; clone size: .; CDR3 protein: CASSFSGVLEQYF; CDR3 DNA: TGCGCCAGCAGCTTTTCCGGGGTACTCGAGCAGTACTTC
J gene: TRBJ2-7; D gene: TRBD2; V gene: TRBV12-3/TRBV12-4; clone size: .; CDR3 protein: CASSRTSGKYF; CDR3 DNA: TGTGCCAGCAGTCGGACTAGCGGGAAGTACTTC
J gene: TRBJ2-3; D gene: .; V gene: TRBV23-1; clone size: .; CDR3 protein: CASALSRFTDTQYF; CDR3 DNA: TGCGCCAGCGCACTTAGCAGATTCACAGATACGCAGTATTTT
J gene: TRBJ1-1; D gene: TRBD1; V gene: TRBV4-2; clone size: .; CDR3 protein: CASRRDRESEAFF; CDR3 DNA: TGTGCCAGCAGGCGGGACAGGGAATCTGAAGCTTTCTTT
J gene: TRBJ2-7; D gene: TRBD1; V gene: TRBV5-1; clone size: .; CDR3 protein: CASSGVRGPLHEQYF; CDR3 DNA: TGCGCCAGCAGCGGAGTGAGGGGGCCCCTACACGAGCAGTACTTC
J gene: TRBJ1-4; D gene: .; V gene: TRBV7-2; clone size: .; CDR3 protein: CASSLEHPEKLFF; CDR3 DNA: TGTGCCAGCAGCTTAGAACACCCTGAAAAACTGTTTTTT
J gene: TRBJ2-2; D gene: TRBD1; V gene: TRBV11-3; clone size: .; CDR3 protein: CASSMGQSNTGELFF; CDR3 DNA: TGTGCCAGCAGCATGGGACAGTCCAACACCGGGGAGCTGTTTTTT
J gene: TRBJ1-2; D gene: .; V gene: TRBV12-3/TRBV12-4; clone size: .; CDR3 protein: CASSLDSYGYTF; CDR3 DNA: TGTGCCAGCAGTCTTGACAGCTATGGCTACACCTTC
J gene: TRBJ1-2; D gene: TRBD1; V gene: TRBV30; clone size: .; CDR3 protein: CAWARTGKNTF; CDR3 DNA: TGTGCCTGGGCCCGGACAGGGAAAAACACCTTC
J gene: TRBJ1-3; D gene: .; V gene: TRBV11-2; clone size: .; CDR3 protein: CASRTLSGYTIYF; CDR3 DNA: TGTGCCAGCCGGACCCTTTCAGGGTACACCATATATTTT
J gene: TRBJ1-1; D gene: .; V gene: TRBV7-9; clone size: .; CDR3 protein: CASTLGGAHTEAFF; CDR3 DNA: TGTGCCAGCACCCTCGGGGGGGCCCACACTGAAGCTTTCTTT
J gene: TRBJ2-1; D gene: TRBD1; V gene: TRBV27; clone size: once; CDR3 protein: CASSIRQGSDNEQFF; CDR3 DNA: TGTGCCAGCAGTATCAGACAGGGTTCGGACAATGAGCAGTTCTTC
J gene: TRBJ1-3; D gene: .; V gene: TRBV4-3; clone size: few; CDR3 protein: CASSQEDSRNTIYF; CDR3 DNA: TGCGCCAGCAGCCAAGAGGACAGCCGAAACACCATATATTTT
J gene: TRBJ1-3; D gene: .; V gene: TRBV10-1; clone size: .; CDR3 protein: CASSAGVGPSGNTIYF; CDR3 DNA: TGCGCCAGCAGTGCGGGGGTCGGACCCTCTGGAAACACCATATATTTT
J gene: TRBJ2-3; D gene: .; V gene: TRBV6-2/TRBV6-3; clone size: .; CDR3 protein: CASSYSFRGKNTDTQYF; CDR3 DNA: TGTGCCAGCAGTTACTCTTTTCGGGGGAAAAACACAGATACGCAGTATTTT
J gene: TRBJ1-3; D gene: TRBD1; V gene: TRBV7-3; clone size: .; CDR3 protein: CASSSGQGDTIYF; CDR3 DNA: TGTGCCAGCAGCTCCGGACAGGGGGACACCATATATTTT
J gene: TRBJ2-1; D gene: .; V gene: TRBV25-1; clone size: few; CDR3 protein: CASSVGGGTIYNEQFF; CDR3 DNA: TGTGCCAGCAGTGTAGGTGGGGGGACCATCTACAATGAGCAGTTCTTC
J gene: TRBJ2-2; D gene: TRBD2; V gene: TRBV7-2; clone size: .; CDR3 protein: CASSLVILAGRTNTGELFF; CDR3 DNA: TGTGCCAGCAGCTTAGTTATCCTAGCGGGGAGAACGAACACCGGGGAGCTGTTTTTT
J gene: TRBJ1-4; D gene: TRBD1; V gene: TRBV6-5; clone size: once; CDR3 protein: CASSYGTGREKLFF; CDR3 DNA: TGTGCCAGCAGTTACGGGACAGGGCGTGAAAAACTGTTTTTT